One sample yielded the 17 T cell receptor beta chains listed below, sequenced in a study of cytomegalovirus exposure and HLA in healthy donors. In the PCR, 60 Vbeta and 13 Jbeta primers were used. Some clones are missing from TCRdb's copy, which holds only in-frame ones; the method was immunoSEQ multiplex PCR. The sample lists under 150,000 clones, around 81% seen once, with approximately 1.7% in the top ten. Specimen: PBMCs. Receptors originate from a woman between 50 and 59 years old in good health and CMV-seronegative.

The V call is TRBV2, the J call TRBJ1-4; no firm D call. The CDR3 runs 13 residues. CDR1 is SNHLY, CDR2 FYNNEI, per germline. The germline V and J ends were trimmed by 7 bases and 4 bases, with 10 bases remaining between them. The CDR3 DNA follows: TGTGCCAGCAAACGTGGCGGTAATGAAAAACTGTTTTTT. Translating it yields CASKRGGNEKLFF.

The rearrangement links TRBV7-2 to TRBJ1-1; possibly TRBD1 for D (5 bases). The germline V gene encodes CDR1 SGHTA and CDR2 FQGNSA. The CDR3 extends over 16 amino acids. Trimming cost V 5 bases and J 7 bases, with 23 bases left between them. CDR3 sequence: CASSPWSDSAGFEAFF. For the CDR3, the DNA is TGTGCCAGCAGCCCGTGGTCCGACAGTGCCGGATTTGAAGCTTTCTTT.

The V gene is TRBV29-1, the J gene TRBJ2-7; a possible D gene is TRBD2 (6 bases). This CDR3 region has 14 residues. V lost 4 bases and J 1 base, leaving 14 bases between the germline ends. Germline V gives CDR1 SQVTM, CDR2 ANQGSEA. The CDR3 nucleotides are TGCAGCGTTGTGACCGGGAGTGGGTCCTACGAGCAGTACTTC. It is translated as CSVVTGSGSYEQYF.

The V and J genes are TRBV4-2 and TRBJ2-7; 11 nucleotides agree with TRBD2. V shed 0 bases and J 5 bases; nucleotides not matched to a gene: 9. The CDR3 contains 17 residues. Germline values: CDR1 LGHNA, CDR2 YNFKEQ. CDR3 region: CASSQDLTGTSGHEQYF. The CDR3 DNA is TGTGCCAGCAGCCAAGACCTTACCGGGACTAGCGGTCACGAGCAGTACTTC.

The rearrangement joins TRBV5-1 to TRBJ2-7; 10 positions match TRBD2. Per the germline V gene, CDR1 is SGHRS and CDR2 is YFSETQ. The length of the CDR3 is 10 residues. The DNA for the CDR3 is TGCGCCAGCGGGACTAGCGAGGTGCACGTC. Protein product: CASGTSEVHV.

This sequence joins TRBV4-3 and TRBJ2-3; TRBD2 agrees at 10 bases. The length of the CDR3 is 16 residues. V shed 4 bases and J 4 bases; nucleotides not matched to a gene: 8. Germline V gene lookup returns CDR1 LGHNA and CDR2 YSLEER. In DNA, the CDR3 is TGCGCCAGCAGCCGGGTCCTAGCGGGAGTCTCAGATACGCAGTATTTT. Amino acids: CASSRVLAGVSDTQYF.

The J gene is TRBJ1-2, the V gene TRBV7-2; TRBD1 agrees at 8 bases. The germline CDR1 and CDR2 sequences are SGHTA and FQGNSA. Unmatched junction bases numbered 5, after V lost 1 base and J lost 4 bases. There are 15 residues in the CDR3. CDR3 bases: TGTGCCAGCAGCTTAGGACAGGGGTACTCCTATGGCTACACCTTC. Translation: CASSLGQGYSYGYTF.

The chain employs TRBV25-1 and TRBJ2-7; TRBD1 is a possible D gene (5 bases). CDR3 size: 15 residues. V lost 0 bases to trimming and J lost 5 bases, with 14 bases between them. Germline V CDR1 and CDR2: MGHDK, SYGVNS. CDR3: CASSEYSVRVNEQYF. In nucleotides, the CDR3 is TGTGCCAGCAGTGAATATTCCGTCAGGGTTAACGAGCAGTACTTC.

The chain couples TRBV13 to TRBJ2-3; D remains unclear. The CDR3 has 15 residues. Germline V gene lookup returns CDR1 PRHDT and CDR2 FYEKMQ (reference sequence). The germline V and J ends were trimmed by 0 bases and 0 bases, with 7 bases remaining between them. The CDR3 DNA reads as TGTGCCAGCAGCTTAGGCCGCGAGAGCACAGATACGCAGTATTTT. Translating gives CASSLGRESTDTQYF.

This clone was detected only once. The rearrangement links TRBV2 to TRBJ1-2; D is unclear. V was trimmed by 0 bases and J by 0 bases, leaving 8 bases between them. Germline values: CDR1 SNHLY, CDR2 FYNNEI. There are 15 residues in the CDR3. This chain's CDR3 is CASSEAGFTNYGYTF. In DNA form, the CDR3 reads TGTGCCAGCAGTGAAGCGGGCTTTACTAACTATGGCTACACCTTC.

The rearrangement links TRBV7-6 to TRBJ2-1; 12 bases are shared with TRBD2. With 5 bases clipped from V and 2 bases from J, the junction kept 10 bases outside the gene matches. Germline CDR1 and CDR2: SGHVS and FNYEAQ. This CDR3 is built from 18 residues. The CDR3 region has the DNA TGTGCCAGCAGCCTGATTAGGACTAGCGGGATTACCTACAATGAGCAGTTCTTC. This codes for CASSLIRTSGITYNEQFF.

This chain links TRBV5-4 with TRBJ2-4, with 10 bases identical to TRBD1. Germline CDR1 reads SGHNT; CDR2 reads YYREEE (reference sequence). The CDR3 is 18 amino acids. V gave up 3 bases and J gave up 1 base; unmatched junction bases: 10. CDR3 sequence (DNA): TGTGCCAGCAGCTCGGGGGTTGAGGGACAGGGGGCCAAAAACATTCAGTACTTC. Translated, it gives CASSSGVEGQGAKNIQYF.

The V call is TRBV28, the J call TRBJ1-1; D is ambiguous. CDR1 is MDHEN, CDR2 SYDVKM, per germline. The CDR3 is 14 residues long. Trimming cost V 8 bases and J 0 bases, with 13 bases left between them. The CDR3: CASLWATMNTEAFF. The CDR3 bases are TGTGCCAGCCTCTGGGCTACAATGAACACTGAAGCTTTCTTT.

The chain's CDR3 is CASSETWSNQPQHF. CDR3 coding DNA: TGTGCCAGCAGCGAGACATGGAGCAATCAGCCCCAGCATTTT. The chain uses TRBV6-1 and TRBJ1-5; D is unclear. V lost 6 bases, J lost 1 base, and 10 bases lay in between. The CDR3 spans 14 residues. Germline V gives CDR1 MNHNS, CDR2 SASEGT.

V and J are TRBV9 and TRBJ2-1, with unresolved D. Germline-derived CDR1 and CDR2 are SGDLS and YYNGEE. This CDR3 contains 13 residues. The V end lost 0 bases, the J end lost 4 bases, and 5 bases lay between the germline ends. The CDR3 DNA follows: TGTGCCAGCAGCGTAGGTCCTTACAATGAGCAGTTCTTC. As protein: CASSVGPYNEQFF. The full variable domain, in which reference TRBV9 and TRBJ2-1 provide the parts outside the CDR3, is DSGVTQTPKHLITATGQRVTLRCSPRSGDLSVYWYQQSLDQGLQFLIQYYNGEERAKGNILERFSAQQFPDLHSELNLSSLELGDSALYFCASSVGPYNEQFFGPGTRLTVL.

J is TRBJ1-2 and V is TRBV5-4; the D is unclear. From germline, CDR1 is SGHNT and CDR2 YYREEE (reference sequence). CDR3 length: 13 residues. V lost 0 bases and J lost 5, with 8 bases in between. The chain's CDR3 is CASSLEGGYGYTF. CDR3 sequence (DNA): TGTGCCAGCAGCTTGGAGGGAGGGTATGGCTACACCTTC. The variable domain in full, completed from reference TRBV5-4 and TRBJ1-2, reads ETGVTQSPTHLIKTRGQQVTLRCSSQSGHNTVSWYQQALGQGPQFIFQYYREEENGRGNFPPRFSGLQFPNYSSELNVNALELDDSALYLCASSLEGGYGYTFGSGTRLTVV.

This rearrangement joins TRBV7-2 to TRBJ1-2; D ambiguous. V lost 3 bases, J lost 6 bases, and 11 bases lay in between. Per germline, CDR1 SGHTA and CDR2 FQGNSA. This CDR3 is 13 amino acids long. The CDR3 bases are TGTGCCAGCAGCTTTACGGCGGGAAATGGCTACACCTTC. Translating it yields CASSFTAGNGYTF.